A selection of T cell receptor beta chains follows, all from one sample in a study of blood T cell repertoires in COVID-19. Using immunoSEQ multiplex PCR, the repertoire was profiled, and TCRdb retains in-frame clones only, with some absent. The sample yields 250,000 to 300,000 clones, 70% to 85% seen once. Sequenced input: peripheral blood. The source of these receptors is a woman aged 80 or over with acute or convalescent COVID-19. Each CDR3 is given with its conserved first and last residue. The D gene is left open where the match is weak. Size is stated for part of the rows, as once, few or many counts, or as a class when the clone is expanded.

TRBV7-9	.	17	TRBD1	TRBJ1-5	TGTGCCAGCAGCCCTGACAGGGGGCCCCCGTACAATCAGCCCCAGCATTTT	CASSPDRGPPYNQPQHF
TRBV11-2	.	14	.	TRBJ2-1	TGTGCCAGCAGCTTAGACAGGCGATCCAATGAGCAGTTCTTC	CASSLDRRSNEQFF
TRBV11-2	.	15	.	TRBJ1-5	TGTGCCAGCAGCTTAGTGGGGACAAACGATCAGCCCCAGCATTTT	CASSLVGTNDQPQHF
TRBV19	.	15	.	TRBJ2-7	TGTGCCAGTAGTACGCTACATAGGACAACCTACGAGCAGTACTTC	CASSTLHRTTYEQYF
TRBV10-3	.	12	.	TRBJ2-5	TGTGCCATCAGTGAGGCGAGGTGGACCCAGTACTTC	CAISEARWTQYF
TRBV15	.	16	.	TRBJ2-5	TGTGCCACCAGCAACGGGAATAGCGGAGAAAAAGAGACCCAGTACTTC	CATSNGNSGEKETQYF
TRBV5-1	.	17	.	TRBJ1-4	TGCGCCAGCAGCTTCGGAAGGGGTTTTAACACTAATGAAAAACTGTTTTTT	CASSFGRGFNTNEKLFF
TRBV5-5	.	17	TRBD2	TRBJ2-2	TGTGCCAGCAGGGGGACTAGCGGGAGATTTAGCACCGGGGAGCTGTTTTTT	CASRGTSGRFSTGELFF
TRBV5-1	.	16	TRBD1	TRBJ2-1	TGCGCCAGCAGCTTGGTTGTCGGACAGGGAGAGAATGAGCAGTTCTTC	CASSLVVGQGENEQFF
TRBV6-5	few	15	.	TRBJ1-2	TGTGCCAGCAGTTACTCGACGGAGATACACTATGGCTACACCTTC	CASSYSTEIHYGYTF
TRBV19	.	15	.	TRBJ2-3	TGTGCCAGTAGTGCGGGTTTTCTAAACACAGATACGCAGTATTTT	CASSAGFLNTDTQYF
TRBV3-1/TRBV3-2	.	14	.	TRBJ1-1	TGTGCCAGCAGCCTATACAAAACGAACACTGAAGCTTTCTTT	CASSLYKTNTEAFF
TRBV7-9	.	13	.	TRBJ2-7	TGTGCCAGCAGCTCCGGGAAAGCTAGCGAGCAGTACTTC	CASSSGKASEQYF
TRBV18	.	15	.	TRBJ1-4	TGTGCCAGCTCACCAGCGGGAGCAACTAATGAAAAACTGTTTTTT	CASSPAGATNEKLFF
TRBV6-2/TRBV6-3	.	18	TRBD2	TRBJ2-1	TGTGCCAGCAGTTACAGGGCGGGGGGGACGAGCTCCTACAATGAGCAGTTCTTC	CASSYRAGGTSSYNEQFF
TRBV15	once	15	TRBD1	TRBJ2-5	TGTGCCACCAGCAGGGGAACGACAGGGTTAGAGACCCAGTACTTC	CATSRGTTGLETQYF
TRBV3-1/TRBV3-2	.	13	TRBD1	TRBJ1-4	TGTGCCAGCAGCCGACGAGGGGGCGAAAAACTGTTTTTT	CASSRRGGEKLFF
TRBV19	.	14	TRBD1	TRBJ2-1	TGTGCCAGTTCCGGGACAGTAAAATACAATGAGCAGTTCTTC	CASSGTVKYNEQFF
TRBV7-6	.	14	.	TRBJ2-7	TGTGCCAGCAGCTCCCAGGGATCGGCCTACGAGCAGTACTTC	CASSSQGSAYEQYF
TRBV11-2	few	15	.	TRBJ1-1	TGTGCCAGCAGCTTTTCGGGACAAGCGAACACTGAAGCTTTCTTT	CASSFSGQANTEAFF
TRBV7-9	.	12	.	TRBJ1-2	TGTGCCAGCAGCCCAGGGTTTCAGGGCTACACCTTC	CASSPGFQGYTF
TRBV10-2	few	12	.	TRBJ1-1	TGCGCCAGCGGAACAGGGTCGGCTGAAGCTTTCTTT	CASGTGSAEAFF
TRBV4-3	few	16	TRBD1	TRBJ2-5	TGCGCCAGCAGCCAAGGTATGGACAGGGAGCGAGAGACCCAGTACTTC	CASSQGMDRERETQYF
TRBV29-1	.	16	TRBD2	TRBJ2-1	TGCAGCGTTGAAATGTCCGCGACTAGCGGGCACAATGAGCAGTTCTTC	CSVEMSATSGHNEQFF
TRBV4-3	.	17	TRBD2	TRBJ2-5	TGCGCCAGCAGCCAAGATCTGGGCGGGGGTCAAGTAGAGACCCAGTACTTC	CASSQDLGGGQVETQYF
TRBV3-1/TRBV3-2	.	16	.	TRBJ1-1	TGTGCCAGCAGCCAAGGCGGGGGAGCCATGAACACTGAAGCTTTCTTT	CASSQGGGAMNTEAFF
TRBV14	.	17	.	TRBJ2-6	TGTGCCAGCAGCCATTTAACAGGCAGCTCTGGGGCCAACGTCCTGACTTTC	CASSHLTGSSGANVLTF
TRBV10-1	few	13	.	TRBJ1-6	TGCGCCAGCAGTGAATTAGTGAATTCACCCCTCCACTTT	CASSELVNSPLHF
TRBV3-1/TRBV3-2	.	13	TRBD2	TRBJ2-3	TGTGCCAGCAGTCGGGAGGGGGCAGATACGCAGTATTTT	CASSREGADTQYF
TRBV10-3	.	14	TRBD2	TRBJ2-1	TGTGCCATCATCAGACTAGCCCCCTACAATGAGCAGTTCTTC	CAIIRLAPYNEQFF
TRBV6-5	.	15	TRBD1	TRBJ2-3	TGTGCCAGCAGACGGGATTACCAGGGGGTATATACGCAGTATTTT	CASRRDYQGVYTQYF
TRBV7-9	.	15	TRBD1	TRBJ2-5	TGTGCCAGCAGCCGCGGACAGGGCGATGTTAAGACCCAGTACTTC	CASSRGQGDVKTQYF
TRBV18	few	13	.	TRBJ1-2	TGTGCCAGCTCACCCGACAGTGTCTATGGCTACACCTTC	CASSPDSVYGYTF
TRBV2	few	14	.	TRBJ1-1	TGTGCCAGCAGTGGGCAAATCTTGAACACTGAAGCTTTCTTT	CASSGQILNTEAFF
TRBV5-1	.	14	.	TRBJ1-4	TGCGCCAGCAGCTTGACAGCGGGAGGTGAAAAACTGTTTTTT	CASSLTAGGEKLFF
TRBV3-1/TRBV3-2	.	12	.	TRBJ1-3	TGCGCCAGCAGCCCAACCCGGGGCACCATATATTTT	CASSPTRGTIYF
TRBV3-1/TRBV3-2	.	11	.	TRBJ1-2	TGTGCCAGCAGCCAAACAGGGAGTTACACCTTC	CASSQTGSYTF
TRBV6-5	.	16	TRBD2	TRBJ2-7	TGTGCCAGCAGTTACTCACTAGCGGGAGGGTCCTACGAGCAGTACTTC	CASSYSLAGGSYEQYF
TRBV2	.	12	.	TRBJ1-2	TGTGCCAGCAGCCCCCCGGCGGGCGGCTACACCTTC	CASSPPAGGYTF
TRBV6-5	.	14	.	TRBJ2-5	TGTGCCAGCAGCCGTGGGCCGAGATCGACAACCCAGTACTTC	CASSRGPRSTTQYF
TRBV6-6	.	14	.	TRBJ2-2	TGTGCCAGCAGTTCCCGGAGGGACACCGGGGAGCTGTTTTTT	CASSSRRDTGELFF
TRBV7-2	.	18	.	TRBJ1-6	TGTGCCAGCAGCTTACGTCTTGCAGGGAGGATGGGTAATTCACCCCTCCACTTT	CASSLRLAGRMGNSPLHF
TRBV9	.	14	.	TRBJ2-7	TGTGCCAGCAGCCGAGGGCCGAGCCCCTACGAGCAGTACTTC	CASSRGPSPYEQYF
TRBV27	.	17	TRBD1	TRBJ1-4	TGTGCCAGCAGCCCGGACAGGGGTTTTTTGCTTGGTGAAAAACTGTTTTTT	CASSPDRGFLLGEKLFF
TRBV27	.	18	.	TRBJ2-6	TGTGCCAGCAGACCGGGGTCCCACTATGTATCTGGGGCCAACGTCCTGACTTTC	CASRPGSHYVSGANVLTF
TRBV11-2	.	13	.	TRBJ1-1	TGTGCCAGCAGTCTCCGTCGGGGCACTGAAGCTTTCTTT	CASSLRRGTEAFF
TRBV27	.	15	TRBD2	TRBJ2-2	TGTGCCAGCAGCTTCGGGACTAGCGGGACCGGGGAGCTGTTTTTT	CASSFGTSGTGELFF
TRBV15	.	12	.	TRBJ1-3	TGTGCCACCAGCTTCCCGGGAAACACCATATATTTT	CATSFPGNTIYF